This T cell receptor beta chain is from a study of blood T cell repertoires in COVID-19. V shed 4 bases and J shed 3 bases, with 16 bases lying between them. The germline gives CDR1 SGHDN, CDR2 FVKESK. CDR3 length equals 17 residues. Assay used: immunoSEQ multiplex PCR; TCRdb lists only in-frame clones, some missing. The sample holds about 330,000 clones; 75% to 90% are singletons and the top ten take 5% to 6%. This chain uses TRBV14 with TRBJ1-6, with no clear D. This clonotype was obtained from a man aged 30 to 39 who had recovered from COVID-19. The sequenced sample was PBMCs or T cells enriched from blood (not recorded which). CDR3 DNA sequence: TGTGCCAGCAGCCTGGGAGGGCTCGCCAGCTATAATTCACCCCTCCACTTT. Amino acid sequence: CASSLGGLASYNSPLHF.